This T cell receptor beta chain was identified in a study of CD8 T cells in Susac syndrome. Trimming cost V 4 bases and J 7 bases; bases outside gene matches: 12. The CDR3 runs 16 residues. Germline V gives CDR1 SGHNT, CDR2 YYREEE (reference sequence). An amount of RNA that ranged from 0.5 to 1 ug was reverse transcribed with random hexamers. A single record per CDR3 protein comes from TCRdb applying MiXCR to the immunoSEQ multiplex PCR reads. The data show about 130,000 distinct CDR3 sequences, approximately 94% seen once. The V and J genes are TRBV5-4 and TRBJ2-1; 9 positions agree with TRBD2. The sample was CD4+ T cells from PBMCs. The TCR comes from a human donor with multiple sclerosis. DNA of the CDR3: TGTGCCAGCAGCCCCCGTGGGACTAGCTACCCGAATGAGCAGTTCTTC. Encoded protein: CASSPRGTSYPNEQFF. The variable domain in full, completed from reference TRBV5-4 and TRBJ2-1, reads ETGVTQSPTHLIKTRGQQVTLRCSSQSGHNTVSWYQQALGQGPQFIFQYYREEENGRGNFPPRFSGLQFPNYSSELNVNALELDDSALYLCASSPRGTSYPNEQFFGPGTRLTVL.